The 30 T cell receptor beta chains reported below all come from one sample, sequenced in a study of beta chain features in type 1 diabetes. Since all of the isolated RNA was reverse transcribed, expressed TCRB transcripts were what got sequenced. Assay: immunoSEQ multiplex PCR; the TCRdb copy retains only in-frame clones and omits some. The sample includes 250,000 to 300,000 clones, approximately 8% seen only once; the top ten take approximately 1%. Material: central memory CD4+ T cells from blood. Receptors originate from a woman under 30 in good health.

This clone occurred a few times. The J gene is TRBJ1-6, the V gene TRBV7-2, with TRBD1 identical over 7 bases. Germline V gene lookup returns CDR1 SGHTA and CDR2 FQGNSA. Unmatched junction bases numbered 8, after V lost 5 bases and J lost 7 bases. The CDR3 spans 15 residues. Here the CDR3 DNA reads TGTGCCAGCAGCACAGACAGGGTCAGGAATTCACCCCTCCACTTT. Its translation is CASSTDRVRNSPLHF.

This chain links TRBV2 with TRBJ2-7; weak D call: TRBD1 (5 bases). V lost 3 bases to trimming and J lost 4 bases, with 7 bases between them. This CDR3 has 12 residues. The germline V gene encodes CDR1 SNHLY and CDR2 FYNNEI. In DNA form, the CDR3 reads TGTGCCAGCAGTGAGGGGCGGTACGAGCAGTACGTC. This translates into CASSEGRYEQYV.

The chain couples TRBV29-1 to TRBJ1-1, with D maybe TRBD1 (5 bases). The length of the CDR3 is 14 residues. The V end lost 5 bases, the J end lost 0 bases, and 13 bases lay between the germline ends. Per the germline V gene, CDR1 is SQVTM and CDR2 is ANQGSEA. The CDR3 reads CSVRRGGLNTEAFF. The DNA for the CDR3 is TGCAGCGTTCGAAGGGGCGGGTTGAACACTGAAGCTTTCTTT.

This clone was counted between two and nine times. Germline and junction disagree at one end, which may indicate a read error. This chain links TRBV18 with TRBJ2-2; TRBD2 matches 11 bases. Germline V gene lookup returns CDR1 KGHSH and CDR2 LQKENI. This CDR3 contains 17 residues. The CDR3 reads CASSQSTSGTVGGELFF. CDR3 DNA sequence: TGCGCCAGCTCACAATCGACTAGCGGGACTGTAGGCGGGGAGCTGTTTTTT.

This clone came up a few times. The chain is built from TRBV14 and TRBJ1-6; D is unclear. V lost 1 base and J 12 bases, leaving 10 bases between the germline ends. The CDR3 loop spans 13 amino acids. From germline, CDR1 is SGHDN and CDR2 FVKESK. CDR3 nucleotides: TGTGCCAGCAGCCAAGTCCGGAGGGAACCCCTCCACTTT. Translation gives CASSQVRREPLHF.

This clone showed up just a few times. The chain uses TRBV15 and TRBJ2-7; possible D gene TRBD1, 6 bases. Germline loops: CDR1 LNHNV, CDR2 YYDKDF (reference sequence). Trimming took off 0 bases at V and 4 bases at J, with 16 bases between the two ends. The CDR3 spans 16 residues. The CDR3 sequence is CATSRDPSGTLYEQYF. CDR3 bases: TGTGCCACCAGCAGAGATCCCTCGGGGACACTTTACGAGCAGTACTTC.

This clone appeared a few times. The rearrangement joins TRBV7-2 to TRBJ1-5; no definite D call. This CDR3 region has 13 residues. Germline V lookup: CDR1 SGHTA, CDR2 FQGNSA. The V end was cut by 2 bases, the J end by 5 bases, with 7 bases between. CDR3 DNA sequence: TGTGCCAGCAGCTTATACGATTATCAGCCCCAGCATTTT. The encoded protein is CASSLYDYQPQHF. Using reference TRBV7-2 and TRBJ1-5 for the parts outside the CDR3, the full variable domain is GAGVSQSPSNKVTEKGKDVELRCDPISGHTALYWYRQSLGQGLEFLIYFQGNSAPDKSGLPSDRFSAERTGGSVSTLTIQRTQQEDSAVYLCASSLYDYQPQHFGDGTRLSIL.

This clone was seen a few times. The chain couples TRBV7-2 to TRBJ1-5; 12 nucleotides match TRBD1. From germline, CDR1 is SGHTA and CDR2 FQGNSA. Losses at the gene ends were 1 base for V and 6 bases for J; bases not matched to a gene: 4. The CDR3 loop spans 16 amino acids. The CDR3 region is CASSLDGTGGFQPQHF. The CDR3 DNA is TGTGCCAGCAGCTTAGATGGGACAGGGGGCTTTCAGCCCCAGCATTTT.

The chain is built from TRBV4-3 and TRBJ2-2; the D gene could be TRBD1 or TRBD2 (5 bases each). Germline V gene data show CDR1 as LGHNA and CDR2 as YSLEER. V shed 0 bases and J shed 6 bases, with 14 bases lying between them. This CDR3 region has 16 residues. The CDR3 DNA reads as TGCGCCAGCAGCCAAGATAGTACGAGGGGTCCCGGGGAGCTGTTTTTT. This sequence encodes CASSQDSTRGPGELFF.

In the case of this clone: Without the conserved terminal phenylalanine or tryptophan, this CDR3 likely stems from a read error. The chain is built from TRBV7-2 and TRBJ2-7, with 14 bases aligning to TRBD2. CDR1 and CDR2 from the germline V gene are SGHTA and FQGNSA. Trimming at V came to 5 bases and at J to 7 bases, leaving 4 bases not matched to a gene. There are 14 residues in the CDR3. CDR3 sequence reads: CASSPGLAGVEQYL. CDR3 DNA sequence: TGTGCCAGCAGCCCGGGACTAGCGGGAGTTGAGCAGTACCTC.

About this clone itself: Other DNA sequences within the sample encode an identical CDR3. The DNA for the CDR3 is TGTGCCAGCAAGGGCTTTTCTGGAAACACCATATATTTT. As protein: CASKGFSGNTIYF. The chain carries TRBV7-9 and TRBJ1-3; D not certain. Germline values: CDR1 SEHNR, CDR2 FQNEAQ (reference sequence). This CDR3 region has 13 residues. Trimming stripped 7 bases from V and 1 base from J, with 8 bases between.

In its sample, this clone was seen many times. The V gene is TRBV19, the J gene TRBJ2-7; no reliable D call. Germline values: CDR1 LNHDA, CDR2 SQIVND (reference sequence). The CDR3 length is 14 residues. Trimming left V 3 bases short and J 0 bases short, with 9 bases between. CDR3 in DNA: TGTGCCAGTAGTATTGCGCAAAACTCCTACGAGCAGTACTTC. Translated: CASSIAQNSYEQYF.

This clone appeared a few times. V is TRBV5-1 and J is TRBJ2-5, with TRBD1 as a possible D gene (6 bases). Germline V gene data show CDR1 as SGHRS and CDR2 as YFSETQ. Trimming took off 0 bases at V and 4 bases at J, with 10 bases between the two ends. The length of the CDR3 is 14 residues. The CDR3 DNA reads TGCGCCAGCAGCTTGGGACAGGTACGAGAGACCCAGTACTTC. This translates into CASSLGQVRETQYF.

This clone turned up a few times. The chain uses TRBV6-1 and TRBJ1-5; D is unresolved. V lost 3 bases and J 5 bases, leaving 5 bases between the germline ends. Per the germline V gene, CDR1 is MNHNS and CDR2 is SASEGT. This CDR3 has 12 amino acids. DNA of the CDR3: TGTGCCAGCAGTGAGTGGGATCAGCCCCAGCATTTT. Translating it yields CASSEWDQPQHF.

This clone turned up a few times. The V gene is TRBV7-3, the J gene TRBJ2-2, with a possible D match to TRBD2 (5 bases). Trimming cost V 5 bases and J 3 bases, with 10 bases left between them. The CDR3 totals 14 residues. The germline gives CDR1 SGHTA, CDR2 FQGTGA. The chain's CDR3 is CASSPSGYTGELFF. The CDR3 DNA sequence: TGTGCCAGCAGCCCCTCGGGATACACCGGGGAGCTGTTTTTT.

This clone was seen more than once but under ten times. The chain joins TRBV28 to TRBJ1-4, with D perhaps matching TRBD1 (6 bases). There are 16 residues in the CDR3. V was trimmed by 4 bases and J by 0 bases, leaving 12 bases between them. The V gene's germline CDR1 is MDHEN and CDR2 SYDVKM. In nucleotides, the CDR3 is TGTGCCAGCAGTTCACAGGGAGGGGCAACTAATGAAAAACTGTTTTTT. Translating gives CASSSQGGATNEKLFF.

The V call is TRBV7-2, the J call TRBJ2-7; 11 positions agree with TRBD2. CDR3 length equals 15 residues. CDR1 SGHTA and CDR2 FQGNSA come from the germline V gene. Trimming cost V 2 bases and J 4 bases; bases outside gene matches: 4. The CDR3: CASSLSASGRYEQYF. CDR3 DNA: TGTGCCAGCAGCTTATCGGCTAGCGGGAGGTACGAGCAGTACTTC. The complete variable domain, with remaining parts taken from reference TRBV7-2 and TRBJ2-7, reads GAGVSQSPSNKVTEKGKDVELRCDPISGHTALYWYRQSLGQGLEFLIYFQGNSAPDKSGLPSDRFSAERTGGSVSTLTIQRTQQEDSAVYLCASSLSASGRYEQYFGPGTRLTVT.

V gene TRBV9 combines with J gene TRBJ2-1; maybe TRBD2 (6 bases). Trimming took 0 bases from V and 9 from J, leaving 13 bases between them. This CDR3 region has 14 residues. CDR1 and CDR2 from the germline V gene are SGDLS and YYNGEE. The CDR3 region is CASSVVSSAGEQFF. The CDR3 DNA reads TGTGCCAGCAGCGTAGTCTCCTCAGCGGGTGAGCAGTTCTTC.

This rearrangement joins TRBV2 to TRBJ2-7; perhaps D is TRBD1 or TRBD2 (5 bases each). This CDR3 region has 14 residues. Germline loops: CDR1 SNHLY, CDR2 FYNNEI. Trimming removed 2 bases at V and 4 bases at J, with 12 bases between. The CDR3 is CASSEQGALYEQYV. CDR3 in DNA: TGTGCCAGCAGTGAACAGGGAGCCTTGTACGAGCAGTACGTC.

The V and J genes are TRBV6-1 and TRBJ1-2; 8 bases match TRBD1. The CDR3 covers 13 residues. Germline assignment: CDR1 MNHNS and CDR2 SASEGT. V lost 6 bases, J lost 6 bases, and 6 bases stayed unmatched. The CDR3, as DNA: TGTGCCAGCAGATCGGACAGGGTTCATGGCTACACCTTC. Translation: CASRSDRVHGYTF.

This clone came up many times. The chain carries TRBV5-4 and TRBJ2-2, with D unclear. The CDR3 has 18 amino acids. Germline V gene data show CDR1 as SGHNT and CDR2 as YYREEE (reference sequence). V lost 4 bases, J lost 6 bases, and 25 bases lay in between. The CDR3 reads CASSTSLPRMGFAGELFF. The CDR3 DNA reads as TGTGCCAGCAGCACCTCACTTCCAAGGATGGGGTTCGCCGGGGAGCTGTTTTTT.

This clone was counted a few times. CDR3 DNA sequence: TGTGCCAGCAGTTTAGGTGGGTTCTACGAGCAGTACGTC. This sequence encodes CASSLGGFYEQYV. V is TRBV28 and J is TRBJ2-7; D ambiguous. CDR1 and CDR2 from the germline V gene are MDHEN and SYDVKM. The CDR3 is 13 residues long. V lost 2 bases and J 3 bases, leaving 8 bases between the germline ends.

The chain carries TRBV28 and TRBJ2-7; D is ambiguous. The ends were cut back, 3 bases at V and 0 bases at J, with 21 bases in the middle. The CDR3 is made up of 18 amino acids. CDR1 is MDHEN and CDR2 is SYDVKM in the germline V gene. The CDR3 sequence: CASSFSLSTGPRSYEQYV. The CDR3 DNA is TGTGCCAGCAGTTTCTCTCTCTCTACCGGGCCCCGCTCCTACGAGCAGTACGTC.

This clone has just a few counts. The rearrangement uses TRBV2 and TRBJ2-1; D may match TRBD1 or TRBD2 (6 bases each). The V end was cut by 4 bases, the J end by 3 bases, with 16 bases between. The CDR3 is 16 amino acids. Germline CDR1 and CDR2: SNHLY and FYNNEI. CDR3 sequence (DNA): TGTGCCAGCAGTGTCGAAGGGGGGCTTGGCTACAATGAGCAGTTCTTC. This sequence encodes CASSVEGGLGYNEQFF.

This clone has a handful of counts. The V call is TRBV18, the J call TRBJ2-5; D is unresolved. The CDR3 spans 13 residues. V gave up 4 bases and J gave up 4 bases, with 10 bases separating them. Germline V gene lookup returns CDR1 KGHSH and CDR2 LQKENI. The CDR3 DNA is TGTGCCAGCTCACGTAACGCCGTAGAGACCCAGTACTTC. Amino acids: CASSRNAVETQYF. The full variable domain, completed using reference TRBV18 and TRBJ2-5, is NAGVMQNPRHLVRRRGQEARLRCSPMKGHSHVYWYRQLPEEGLKFMVYLQKENIIDESGMPKERFSAEFPKEGPSILRIQQVVRGDSAAYFCASSRNAVETQYFGPGTRLLVL.

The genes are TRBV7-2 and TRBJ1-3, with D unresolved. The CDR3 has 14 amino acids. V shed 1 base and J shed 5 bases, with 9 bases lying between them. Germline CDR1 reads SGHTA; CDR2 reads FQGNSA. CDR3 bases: TGTGCCAGCAGCTTAGGATTTAGGAGAAACACCATATATTTT. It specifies CASSLGFRRNTIYF.

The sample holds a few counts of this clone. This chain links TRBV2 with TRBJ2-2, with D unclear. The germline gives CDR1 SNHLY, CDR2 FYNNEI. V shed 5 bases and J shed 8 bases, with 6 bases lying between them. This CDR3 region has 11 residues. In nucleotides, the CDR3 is TGTGCCAGCAGTTATGGGGGGGAGCTGTTTTTT. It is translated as CASSYGGELFF. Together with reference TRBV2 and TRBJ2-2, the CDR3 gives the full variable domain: EPEVTQTPSHQVTQMGQEVILRCVPISNHLYFYWYRQILGQKVEFLVSFYNNEISEKSEIFDDQFSVERPDGSNFTLKIRSTKLEDSAMYFCASSYGGELFFGEGSRLTVL.

The CDR3 DNA sequence: TGTGCCAGCAGCGTAGGAACAGGGAACTATGGCTACACCTTC. Amino acid sequence: CASSVGTGNYGYTF. The rearrangement links TRBV9 to TRBJ1-2; maybe TRBD1 (6 bases). Germline V gives CDR1 SGDLS, CDR2 YYNGEE. V dropped 0 bases and J dropped 2 bases, with 8 bases sitting between them. The CDR3 covers 14 residues.

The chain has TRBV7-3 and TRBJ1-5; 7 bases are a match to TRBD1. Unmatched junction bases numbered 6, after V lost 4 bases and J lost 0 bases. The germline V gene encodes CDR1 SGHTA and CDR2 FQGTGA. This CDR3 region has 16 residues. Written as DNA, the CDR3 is TGTGCCAGCAGCTGGACCGGGACAGATAGCAATCAGCCCCAGCATTTT. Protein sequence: CASSWTGTDSNQPQHF.

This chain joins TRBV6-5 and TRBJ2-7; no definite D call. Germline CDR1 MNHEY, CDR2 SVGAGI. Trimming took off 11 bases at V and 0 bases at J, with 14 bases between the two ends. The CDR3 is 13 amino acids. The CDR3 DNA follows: TGTGCCTCCAGTTCGACAAACTCCTACGAGCAGTACGTC. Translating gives CASSSTNSYEQYV.